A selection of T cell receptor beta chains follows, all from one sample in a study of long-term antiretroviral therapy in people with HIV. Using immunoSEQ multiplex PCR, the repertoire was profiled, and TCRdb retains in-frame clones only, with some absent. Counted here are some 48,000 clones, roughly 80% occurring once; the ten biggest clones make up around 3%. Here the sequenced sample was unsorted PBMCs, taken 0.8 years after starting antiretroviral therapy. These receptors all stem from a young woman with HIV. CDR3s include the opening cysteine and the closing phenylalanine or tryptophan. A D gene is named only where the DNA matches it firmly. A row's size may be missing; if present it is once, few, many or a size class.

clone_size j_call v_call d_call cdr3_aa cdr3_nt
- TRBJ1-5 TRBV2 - CASSPMVGASNQPQHF TGTGCCAGCAGCCCGATGGTAGGGGCGAGCAATCAGCCCCAGCATTTT
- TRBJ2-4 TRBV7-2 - CASSLTGRNIQYF TGTGCCAGCAGCTTAACAGGGCGAAACATTCAGTACTTC
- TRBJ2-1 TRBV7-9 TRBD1 CASSLDSAGGSREQFF TGTGCCAGCAGCTTAGATTCCGCAGGGGGCTCAAGGGAGCAGTTCTTC
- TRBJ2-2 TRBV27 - CASSSGGGGELFF TGTGCCAGCAGTTCGGGTGGGGGCGGGGAGCTGTTTTTT
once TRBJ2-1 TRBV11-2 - CASSLGTYNEQFF TGTGCCAGCAGCTTAGGCACCTACAATGAGCAGTTCTTC
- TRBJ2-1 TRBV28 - CASSSYAEGPHPGEQFF TGTGCCAGCAGTTCATACGCCGAGGGACCCCACCCGGGGGAGCAGTTCTTC
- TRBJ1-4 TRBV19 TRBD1 CASSIRQGTLLGEKLFF TGTGCCAGTAGTATTCGACAGGGGACCCTTTTAGGTGAAAAACTGTTTTTT
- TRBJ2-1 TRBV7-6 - CASSPSRGQTQFF TGTGCCAGCAGCCCCAGCCGGGGGCAAACGCAGTTCTTC
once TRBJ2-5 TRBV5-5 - CASSLKEGASGSQYF TGTGCCAGCAGCTTGAAGGAGGGGGCATCGGGGTCCCAGTACTTC
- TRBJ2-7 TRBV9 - CASSVDPGLSYEQYF TGTGCCAGCAGCGTAGACCCAGGCCTCTCCTACGAGCAGTACTTC
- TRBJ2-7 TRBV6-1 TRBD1 CASSPLDRGYYEQYF TGTGCCAGCAGTCCACTAGACAGGGGGTACTACGAGCAGTACTTC
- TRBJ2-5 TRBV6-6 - CASSYSGLETQYF TGTGCCAGCAGTTACTCAGGGTTAGAGACCCAGTACTTC
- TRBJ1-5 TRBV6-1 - CASSERSPNQPQHF TGTGCCAGCAGTGAAAGGTCCCCGAATCAGCCCCAGCATTTT
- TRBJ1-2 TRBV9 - CASSTRGGNYGYTF TGTGCCAGCAGCACGAGGGGGGGCAACTATGGCTACACCTTC
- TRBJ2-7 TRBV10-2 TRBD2 CASGSLAGGSYEQYF TGCGCCAGCGGTTCTCTAGCGGGAGGGTCCTACGAGCAGTACTTC
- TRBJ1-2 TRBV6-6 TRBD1 CASKMTGGNYGYTF TGTGCCAGCAAAATGACAGGGGGTAACTATGGCTACACCTTC
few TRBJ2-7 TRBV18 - CASSATPDVSYEQYF TGTGCCAGCTCAGCGACCCCGGACGTCTCCTACGAGCAGTACTTC
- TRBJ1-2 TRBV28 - CASSLGHGNRGYTF TGTGCCAGCAGTTTAGGACATGGCAACAGGGGCTACACCTTC
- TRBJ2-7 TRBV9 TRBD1 CASSVEGTGLEQYF TGTGCCAGCAGCGTAGAGGGGACAGGGCTCGAGCAGTACTTC
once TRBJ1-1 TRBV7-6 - CASSLEGELNTEAFF TGTGCCAGCAGCTTAGAGGGGGAGTTGAACACTGAAGCTTTCTTT
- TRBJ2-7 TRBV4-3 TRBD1 CASSPGGTGGYEQYF TGCGCCAGCAGCCCTGGCGGGACAGGGGGCTACGAGCAGTACTTC
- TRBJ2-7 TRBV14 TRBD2 CASSRERLAAYEQYF TGTGCCAGCAGCCGAGAAAGACTAGCGGCCTACGAGCAGTACTTC
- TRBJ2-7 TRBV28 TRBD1 CASNPGQRLSKYF TGTGCCAGCAACCCGGGACAGAGGCTCTCTAAGTACTTC
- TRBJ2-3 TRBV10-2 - CASSEPSAQYF TGCGCCAGCAGTGAGCCCTCCGCGCAGTATTTT
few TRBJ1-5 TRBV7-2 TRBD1 CASRFDRGNQPQHF TGTGCCAGCAGATTTGACAGGGGGAATCAGCCCCAGCATTTT
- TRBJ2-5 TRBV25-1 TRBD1 CASRTGGRETQYF TGTGCCAGCAGAACAGGGGGCAGGGAGACCCAGTACTTC
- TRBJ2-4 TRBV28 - CASSHGRGKNIQYF TGTGCCAGCAGCCACGGCCGGGGCAAAAACATTCAGTACTTC
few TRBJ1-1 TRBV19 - CASSIDGTLTMNTEAFF TGTGCCAGTAGTATAGACGGGACCCTTACCATGAACACTGAAGCTTTCTTT
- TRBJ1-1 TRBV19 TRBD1 CASNPGTGLMNTEAFF TGTGCCAGTAACCCCGGGACAGGGCTCATGAACACTGAAGCTTTCTTT
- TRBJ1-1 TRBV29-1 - CSVEDGKGYEAFF TGCAGCGTTGAAGACGGGAAGGGCTATGAAGCTTTCTTT
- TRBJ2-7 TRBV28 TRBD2 CASSLIAGGLEQYF TGTGCCAGCAGTTTAATAGCGGGAGGGCTGGAGCAGTACTTC
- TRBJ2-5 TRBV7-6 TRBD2 CASSLEAGGETQYF TGTGCCAGCAGCTTAGAGGCGGGAGGGGAGACCCAGTACTTC
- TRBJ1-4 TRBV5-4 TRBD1 CASSSDREASGKLFF TGTGCCAGCAGCTCGGACAGGGAGGCGTCGGGAAAACTGTTTTTT
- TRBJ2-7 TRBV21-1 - CASSATGGQPIPTSQSKYF TGTGCCAGCAGCGCAACGGGGGGACAACCGATTCCTACGAGCCAGAGTAAGTACTTC
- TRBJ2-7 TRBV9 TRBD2 CASSVASGTYEQYF TGTGCCAGCAGCGTTGCTAGCGGGACATACGAGCAGTACTTC
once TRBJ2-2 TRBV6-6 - CASSSLGTGELFF TGTGCCAGCAGTTCGCTCGGCACCGGGGAGCTGTTTTTT
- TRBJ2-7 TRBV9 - CASSPNEREYPHEQYF TGTGCCAGCAGCCCTAACGAGAGGGAGTATCCCCACGAGCAGTACTTC
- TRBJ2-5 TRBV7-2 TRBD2 CASSLDLAGGRETQYF TGTGCCAGCAGCTTAGACCTAGCGGGAGGTAGAGAGACCCAGTACTTC
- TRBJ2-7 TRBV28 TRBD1 CASSLRDRASSYEQYF TGTGCCAGCAGTTTAAGGGACAGGGCGAGCTCCTACGAGCAGTACTTC
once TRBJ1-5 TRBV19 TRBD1 CASSTLRQGGDQPQHF TGTGCCAGTAGTACCCTAAGACAGGGCGGGGATCAGCCCCAGCATTTT
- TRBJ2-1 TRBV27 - CASSSRGPYNEQFF TGTGCCAGCAGTAGCAGGGGCCCCTACAATGAGCAGTTCTTC
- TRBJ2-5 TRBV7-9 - CASSPPRGNQYQETQYF TGTGCCAGCAGCCCCCCGCGGGGAAATCAGTACCAAGAGACCCAGTACTTC
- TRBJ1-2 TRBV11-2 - CASSSRTLDYGYTF TGTGCCAGCAGCTCCCGAACGCTAGATTATGGCTACACCTTC
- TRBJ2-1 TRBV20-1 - CSELGRDEQFF TGCAGTGAACTGGGTAGAGATGAGCAGTTCTTC
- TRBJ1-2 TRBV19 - CASRTDGAQGYTF TGTGCCAGTAGGACGGATGGGGCACAAGGCTACACCTTC
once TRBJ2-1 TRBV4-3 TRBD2 CASSPYSGSLNEQFF TGCGCCAGCAGCCCCTATAGCGGGAGCTTGAATGAGCAGTTCTTC
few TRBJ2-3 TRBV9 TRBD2 CASSGRLAGYTDTQYF TGTGCCAGCAGCGGTCGACTAGCGGGGTACACAGATACGCAGTATTTT
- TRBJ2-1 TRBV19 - CASGGGDEQFF TGTGCCAGTGGCGGAGGGGACGAGCAGTTCTTC
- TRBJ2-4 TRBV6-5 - CVSQKGRGAKNIQYF TGTGTCAGCCAGAAGGGGCGCGGGGCCAAAAACATTCAGTACTTC
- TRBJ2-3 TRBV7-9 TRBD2 CASSFGRGGTDTQYF TGTGCCAGCAGCTTCGGGCGGGGAGGGACAGATACGCAGTATTTT
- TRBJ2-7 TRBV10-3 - CAITKSSGNEQYF TGTGCCATCACAAAGTCAAGTGGGAACGAGCAGTACTTC
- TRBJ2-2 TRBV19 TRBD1 CASYRGTSGELFF TGTGCCAGTTACAGGGGGACCTCCGGGGAGCTGTTTTTT
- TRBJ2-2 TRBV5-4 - CASSYIPGELFF TGTGCCAGCAGCTATATACCCGGGGAGCTGTTTTTT
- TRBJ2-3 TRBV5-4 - CASSFGGRPDTQYF TGTGCCAGCAGCTTCGGAGGGCGTCCAGATACGCAGTATTTT
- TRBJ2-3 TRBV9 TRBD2 CASSVGGRAADTQYF TGTGCCAGCAGCGTAGGCGGGAGGGCCGCGGATACGCAGTATTTT
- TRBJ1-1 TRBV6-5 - CASSYSRSAGGMAFF TGTGCCAGCAGTTACTCGAGATCGGCGGGGGGCATGGCTTTCTTT
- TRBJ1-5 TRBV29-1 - CSVLGAPNQPQHF TGCAGCGTTTTGGGGGCGCCCAATCAGCCCCAGCATTTT